This passage covers 14 T cell receptor beta chains from one sample sequenced in a study of T-cell memory formation after mild COVID-19. TCRdb recomputed calls from the 5' RACE reads with MiXCR, one row per CDR3 protein. This repertoire shows 140,000 or so distinct CDR3 sequences, 11% to 15% found once; its top ten account for 28%. The sequenced sample consisted of PBMCs or a T cell subset sorted from them (not recorded which). All receptors come from an adult woman who had mild COVID-19 (a few samples of this study predate the infection). Cell type and time point are not known.

This chain connects TRBV9 to TRBJ1-2; D possibly corresponds to TRBD1 (6 bases). Germline V gene lookup returns CDR1 SGDLS and CDR2 YYNGEE. With 0 bases removed from V and 1 base from J, the gap between germline ends came to 10 bases. This CDR3 is built from 15 residues. Here the CDR3 reads CASSVEQGINYGYTF. Here the CDR3 DNA reads TGTGCCAGCAGCGTAGAGCAGGGGATTAACTATGGCTACACCTTC.

The J gene is TRBJ1-1, the V gene TRBV9, with D perhaps TRBD1 (6 bases). The germline V gene encodes CDR1 SGDLS and CDR2 YYNGEE. The CDR3 consists of 17 residues. Trimming took 0 bases from V and 0 from J, leaving 15 bases between them. The CDR3 protein is CASSVAVVTGLNTEAFF. CDR3 nucleotides: TGTGCCAGCAGCGTAGCCGTCGTTACAGGGTTGAACACTGAAGCTTTCTTT.

This clonotype was counted at least ten times. The chain recombines TRBV29-1 with TRBJ2-3, with 9 nucleotides matching TRBD2. V trimming: 4 bases; J trimming: 3 bases; junction bases outside the gene matches: 14. Germline-derived CDR1 and CDR2 are SQVTM and ANQGSEA. The CDR3 has 17 amino acids. Written as DNA, the CDR3 is TGCAGCGTTGTTTTCTCGGCGGGAGGGCCGGGAACAGATACGCAGTATTTT. Protein product: CSVVFSAGGPGTDTQYF.

This clonotype has only a few counts. The V and J genes are TRBV7-9 and TRBJ2-1; no clear D gene. The CDR3 runs 13 residues. The germline CDR1 and CDR2 sequences are SEHNR and FQNEAQ (reference sequence). CDR3 loop: CASRFPSYNEQFF. The CDR3 DNA reads as TGTGCATCTCGGTTCCCCTCCTACAATGAGCAGTTCTTC.

This clonotype was counted only a few times. The chain joins TRBV5-6 to TRBJ1-1; D might be TRBD1 (5 bases). CDR3 size: 14 residues. Per germline, CDR1 SGHDT and CDR2 YYEEEE. V lost 2 bases and J 3 bases, leaving 11 bases between the germline ends. The CDR3 loop is CASSFGTADTEAFF. In nucleotides, the CDR3 is TGTGCCAGCAGCTTCGGGACGGCGGACACTGAAGCTTTCTTT.

This chain joins TRBV12-3 or TRBV12-4 and TRBJ2-3; D possibly corresponds to TRBD1 (7 bases). There are 15 residues in the CDR3. V lost 6 bases and J lost 1, with 14 bases in between. The CDR3 DNA reads TGTGCCAGCAGCCCGGCGGGACAGCGCACAGATACGCAGTATTTT. Translation gives CASSPAGQRTDTQYF.

This clonotype has a count of ten or more. The chain combines TRBV25-1 with TRBJ2-6; 8 bases are a match to TRBD1. CDR3 size: 16 residues. Germline V gene sequence: CDR1 MGHDK, CDR2 SYGVNS. V gave up 1 base and J gave up 5 bases; unmatched junction bases: 4. The CDR3 region is CASSESGTGRANVLTF. The CDR3 DNA sequence: TGTGCCAGCAGTGAATCCGGGACAGGACGGGCCAACGTCCTGACTTTC. Using reference TRBV25-1 and TRBJ2-6 for the parts outside the CDR3, the full variable domain is EADIYQTPRYLVIGTGKKITLECSQTMGHDKMYWYQQDPGMELHLIHYSYGVNSTEKGDLSSESTVSRIRTEHFPLTLESARPSHTSQYLCASSESGTGRANVLTFGAGSRLTVL.

This clonotype was seen only a few times. The genes are TRBV27 and TRBJ1-1; tentative D call: TRBD1 (5 bases). The ends were cut back, 4 bases at V and 4 bases at J, with 10 bases in the middle. Germline V gene sequence: CDR1 MNHEY, CDR2 SMNVEV (reference sequence). There are 13 residues in the CDR3. The CDR3 loop is CASSWGAGTEAFF. The CDR3 DNA reads TGTGCCAGCAGTTGGGGCGCGGGCACTGAAGCTTTCTTT.

This clonotype was seen only a few times. V usage is TRBV9 and J usage is TRBJ2-7; tentative D call: TRBD1 (5 bases). This CDR3 comprises 15 residues. Germline lookup yields CDR1 SGDLS and CDR2 YYNGEE. Trimming cost V 3 bases and J 3 bases, with 16 bases left between them. The CDR3, as DNA: TGTGCCAGCAGCGGGTTAGACAGCTCCTACTACGAGCAGTACTTC. Translating it yields CASSGLDSSYYEQYF.

The chain carries TRBV5-1 and TRBJ2-2; the D call may be TRBD1 or TRBD2 (5 bases each). The CDR3 runs to 14 residues. V dropped 9 bases and J dropped 3 bases, with 15 bases sitting between them. Germline loops: CDR1 SGHRS, CDR2 YFSETQ. This CDR3 reads CANKLGTDTGELFF. The CDR3 nucleotides are TGCGCCAACAAACTTGGGACGGACACCGGGGAGCTGTTTTTT.

This clonotype showed up many times. This chain uses TRBV23-1 with TRBJ2-5; 7 positions agree with TRBD1. TRBV23-1 is given ORF status, its function remaining uncertain. V gave up 2 bases and J gave up 2 bases; unmatched junction bases: 14. The CDR3 is 18 amino acids. Here the CDR3 reads CASSQEAVRDSKQETQYF. Here the CDR3 DNA reads TGCGCCAGCAGTCAAGAGGCCGTTAGGGACAGTAAACAAGAGACCCAGTACTTC.

V and J are TRBV19 and TRBJ1-3; TRBD1 aligns across 7 bases. The CDR3 length is 17 residues. CDR1 is LNHDA, CDR2 SQIVND, per germline (reference sequence). V shed 6 bases and J 0 bases; nucleotides not matched to a gene: 11. CDR3 residues: CASSLAGQRYSGNTIYF. CDR3 sequence (DNA): TGTGCCAGTAGCCTCGCGGGACAGCGGTACTCTGGAAACACCATATATTTT.

The rearrangement joins TRBV14 to TRBJ2-7; maybe TRBD2 (6 bases). V was clipped by 3 bases and J by 5 bases, with 11 bases between them. CDR3 length: 13 residues. Germline V gene data show CDR1 as SGHDN and CDR2 as FVKESK. CDR3 sequence (DNA): TGTGCCAGCAGCCAGGGGGGAGACGACGAGCAGTACTTC. It codes for CASSQGGDDEQYF.

The J gene is TRBJ2-5, the V gene TRBV13; 8 bases are a match to TRBD1. This CDR3 is 13 amino acids long. Germline values: CDR1 PRHDT, CDR2 FYEKMQ (reference sequence). With 5 bases clipped from V and 4 bases from J, the junction kept 3 bases outside the gene matches. The CDR3 nucleotides are TGTGCCAGCAGCGTCGACAGGGGAGAGACCCAGTACTTC. As protein: CASSVDRGETQYF.